A selection of T cell receptor beta chains follows, all from one sample in a study of T cells expressing NK-cell markers. Using the 5' RACE reads, TCRdb records one entry per CDR3 protein without DNA. The listing records some 120,000 distinct CDR3 sequences. Material for sequencing was blood T cells: a sorted CD56 or NKG2C T cell subset, CD4+ or CD8+ T cells, or bulk PBMC T cells (not recorded which). Source of these receptors: a woman aged 18 to 75 in good health. Each CDR3 is given with its conserved first and last residue.

CDR3 length	J gene	V gene	CDR3 protein
15	TRBJ2-1	TRBV20-1	CSARGTSGVLGEQFF
14	TRBJ1-1	TRBV4-1	CASSQEPLGTEAFF
12	TRBJ1-1	TRBV13	CASVRDETEAFF
13	TRBJ2-2	TRBV6-4	CASSDKNTGELFF
14	TRBJ1-5	TRBV28	CASNPGADNQPQHF
12	TRBJ1-2	TRBV5-1	CASSIGGSGYTF
13	TRBJ2-2	TRBV7-3	CASEATNTGELFF
14	TRBJ2-7	TRBV9	CASSVGRASTGQYF
17	TRBJ1-3	TRBV12-3/TRBV12-4	CASSFSEGHLSGNTIYF
16	TRBJ2-2	TRBV3-1	CASSHRDTRYTGELFF
16	TRBJ2-1	TRBV7-9	CASSLEGLAGNNEQFF
16	TRBJ2-4	TRBV21-1	CASSKWVKDRGSIQYF
19	TRBJ2-2	TRBV4-3	CASSQEDRAGAPGVGELFF
14	TRBJ1-5	TRBV4-1	CASSHGTANQPQHF
14	TRBJ2-3	TRBV7-7	CASSLVVGSDTQYF
15	TRBJ1-4	TRBV14	CASSHTGGINEKLFF
16	TRBJ1-1	TRBV7-6	CASSGLRVVMNTEAFF
14	TRBJ2-3	TRBV12-3/TRBV12-4	CASRGTASVDTQYF
14	TRBJ1-1	TRBV29-1	CSVGNRGLNTEAFF
15	TRBJ2-2	TRBV12-3/TRBV12-4	CASSRAGSYTGELFF
13	TRBJ2-3	TRBV12-3/TRBV12-4	CASGLAATDTQYF
16	TRBJ2-3	TRBV5-4	CASSSGAGGGTDTQYF
13	TRBJ1-5	TRBV5-6	CASSLAGDRPQHF
17	TRBJ2-5	TRBV6-1	CASSPKDRALYQETQYF
16	TRBJ1-1	TRBV5-6	CASSSVPGQGYTEAFF
15	TRBJ1-5	TRBV19	CASSIGQGPNQPQHF
14	TRBJ2-5	TRBV9	CASSEGGLQETQYF
17	TRBJ2-2	TRBV9	CASTNIGREGGTGELFF
16	TRBJ2-1	TRBV10-3	CAISGTDFLGNHEQFF
14	TRBJ2-5	TRBV13	CASSLFRNQETQYF
15	TRBJ2-1	TRBV18	CASSPSRAAYNEQFF
12	TRBJ2-2	TRBV7-9	CASSLDYGELFF
15	TRBJ2-3	TRBV13	CASSLADERTDTQYF